This T cell receptor beta chain was profiled in a study of cytomegalovirus exposure and HLA in healthy donors. Broader study findings: High specificity and sensitivity for cytomegalovirus status were reported for the classifier.

The CDR3 has 16 residues. Trimming took 4 bases from V and 3 from J, leaving 19 bases between them. The V gene's germline CDR1 is SGHNT and CDR2 YYREEE (reference sequence). As regards this clone: Its antigen remains unknown.

A multiplex PCR was run with 60 Vbeta primers and 13 Jbeta primers. Produced via immunoSEQ multiplex PCR; TCRdb's table is partial and in-frame only. The data show around 63,000 clones, with 79% seen just once and just under 3% held by the top ten. The sequence was collected from a woman between 25 and 40 years old in good health and CMV-seronegative. Sequencing was carried out using PBMCs. This rearrangement joins TRBV5-4 to TRBJ2-5; weak D call: TRBD2 (6 bases). CDR3 in amino acids: CASSPLGAGTEETQYF. CDR3 nucleotide sequence: TGTGCCAGCAGCCCTTTAGGGGCGGGGACTGAAGAGACCCAGTACTTC.